The 12 T cell receptor beta chains given below trace back to one sample, sequenced in a study of blood T cell repertoires in COVID-19. Method: immunoSEQ multiplex PCR; TCRdb's copy keeps in-frame clones and lacks some. The sample records some 41,000 clones, roughly 90% being singletons. Sequenced sample: peripheral blood. These receptors were collected from a woman older than 75 with active COVID-19.

The chain uses TRBV7-3 and TRBJ2-2; D is uncertain. The germline V and J ends were trimmed by 1 base and 4 bases, with 13 bases remaining between them. CDR1 and CDR2 from the germline V gene are SGHTA and FQGTGA. This CDR3 contains 16 residues. The CDR3 loop reads CASSLKSGLVTGELFF. DNA for the CDR3: TGTGCCAGCAGCTTAAAATCCGGGTTGGTCACCGGGGAGCTGTTTTTT.

The chain combines TRBV6-2 or TRBV6-3 with TRBJ2-2; possible D gene TRBD1, 5 bases. This CDR3 contains 13 residues. V lost 4 bases to trimming and J lost 7 bases, with 10 bases between them. The germline V gene has CDR1 MNHEY and CDR2 SVGEGT. The CDR3, as DNA: TGTGCCAGCAGTTCCAGGGTATTCGGGGAGCTGTTTTTT. The encoded protein is CASSSRVFGELFF.

This rearrangement joins TRBV6-6 to TRBJ2-2, with 7 bases lining up with TRBD1. V lost 2 bases, J lost 3 bases, and 0 bases stayed unmatched. This CDR3 is 14 amino acids long. Per germline, CDR1 MNHNY and CDR2 SVGAGI (reference sequence). This CDR3 is CASSYDRDTGELFF. The CDR3 bases are TGTGCCAGCAGTTACGACAGGGACACCGGGGAGCTGTTTTTT.

This chain links TRBV6-2 or TRBV6-3 with TRBJ1-3; D ambiguous. The V end was cut by 6 bases, the J end by 2 bases, with 14 bases between. Per the germline V gene, CDR1 is MNHEY and CDR2 is SVGEGT. The CDR3 consists of 15 residues. The chain's CDR3 is CASSTDFRAGNTIYF. The DNA for the CDR3 is TGTGCCAGCAGCACCGACTTTCGGGCTGGAAACACCATATATTTT.

The chain joins TRBV4-3 to TRBJ2-7; the match to TRBD1 covers 8 bases. The CDR3 covers 12 residues. Trimming took 3 bases from V and 11 from J; bases not matched to a gene: 6. Germline CDR1 is LGHNA and CDR2 is YSLEER. CDR3 protein: CASSHRVDREYF. DNA for the CDR3: TGCGCCAGCAGCCATCGCGTGGACAGGGAGTACTTC.

The chain joins TRBV28 to TRBJ2-3, with 10 bases aligning to TRBD1. Germline CDR1 and CDR2: MDHEN and SYDVKM. The CDR3 totals 13 residues. V trimming: 6 bases; J trimming: 6 bases; junction bases outside the gene matches: 3. The CDR3 reads CASRTGGGDTQYF. The CDR3 coding sequence is TGTGCCAGCAGGACAGGGGGCGGTGATACGCAGTATTTT.

CDR3 coding DNA: TGTGCCAGCAGTCAGGTGTGGAACACCGGGGAGCTGTTTTTT. Residues: CASSQVWNTGELFF. The chain joins TRBV6-4 to TRBJ2-2; D not resolved. The CDR3 extends over 14 amino acids. Germline V gene sequence: CDR1 MRHNA, CDR2 SNTAGT. The germline V and J ends were trimmed by 5 bases and 1 base, with 8 bases remaining between them.

V is TRBV11-2 and J is TRBJ2-5, with 11 bases lining up with TRBD2. CDR3 length: 17 amino acids. Trimming cost V 1 base and J 7 bases; bases outside gene matches: 11. CDR1 is SGHAT, CDR2 FQNNGV, per germline. CDR3 residues: CASSLGGTSGPQGTQYF. DNA for the CDR3: TGTGCCAGCAGCTTAGGGGGGACTAGCGGTCCGCAGGGGACCCAGTACTTC.

V gene TRBV30 combines with J gene TRBJ1-5; D not resolved. The germline gives CDR1 GTSNPN, CDR2 SVGIG (reference sequence). V was pared by 0 bases and J by 0 bases, with 15 bases between. The CDR3 contains 17 residues. CDR3 region: CAWSVGLNRNSNQPQHF. As DNA, the CDR3 is TGTGCCTGGAGTGTAGGTCTTAACAGAAATAGCAATCAGCCCCAGCATTTT.

V is TRBV7-6 and J is TRBJ1-4; 12 nucleotides align to TRBD1. CDR1 is SGHVS, CDR2 FNYEAQ, per germline. Trimming took 3 bases from V and 5 from J; bases not matched to a gene: 1. The CDR3 runs 15 residues. This CDR3 reads CASSLGTGGNEKLFF. For the CDR3, the DNA is TGTGCCAGCAGCTTGGGGACAGGGGGCAATGAAAAACTGTTTTTT.

V usage is TRBV5-4 and J usage is TRBJ1-1; D is possibly TRBD1 (6 bases). Germline assignment: CDR1 SGHNT and CDR2 YYREEE (reference sequence). The CDR3 loop spans 14 amino acids. V was clipped by 2 bases and J by 5 bases, with 13 bases between them. The CDR3: CASSFGGANTEAFF. In nucleotides, the CDR3 is TGTGCCAGCAGCTTTGGGGGGGCCAATACTGAAGCTTTCTTT. The variable domain in full, completed from reference TRBV5-4 and TRBJ1-1, reads ETGVTQSPTHLIKTRGQQVTLRCSSQSGHNTVSWYQQALGQGPQFIFQYYREEENGRGNFPPRFSGLQFPNYSSELNVNALELDDSALYLCASSFGGANTEAFFGQGTRLTVV.

The gene calls are TRBV30 and TRBJ2-1; 10 bases align to TRBD1. Germline CDR1 is GTSNPN and CDR2 is SVGIG (reference sequence). V shed 1 base and J 6 bases; nucleotides not matched to a gene: 6. This CDR3 region has 15 residues. CDR3 sequence reads: CAWSGGWTGGNEQFF. The CDR3 DNA is TGTGCCTGGAGTGGAGGCTGGACAGGGGGCAATGAGCAGTTCTTC.